This TCR beta chain was identified in a study of CD8+ T cells in alopecia areata. For the study at large: The study gave treated patients oral tofacitinib at 5 to 10 mg twice daily.

Germline trimming cut 4 bases from V and 11 bases from J; bases unmatched to any gene: 4. The CDR3 totals 14 residues. Per germline, CDR1 SGHTA and CDR2 FQGTGA. This clone was seen only a few times. Its matching antigen is unknown. Other DNA sequences of this sample code for an identical CDR3. cDNA prepared by RNA extraction and subsequent reverse transcription served as the template for sequencing. Assay used: immunoSEQ multiplex PCR; TCRdb lists only in-frame clones, some missing. The top ten hold roughly 15% of the sample, which has roughly 170,000 clones, around three fifths seen once. Peripheral blood, together with lesional scalp punch biopsies, was collected from alopecia areata patients. Study conclusions and caveats: In lesional scalp, particularly from alopecia totalis/universalis, clonality was higher than in normal scalp.

Material: CD4+ T cells sorted from blood, obtained at week 0. The V and J genes are TRBV7-3 and TRBJ2-1; 14 positions agree with TRBD2. The TCR comes from a human donor with alopecia areata. This CDR3 reads CASSSGLAGGQQFF. CDR3 coding DNA: TGTGCCAGCAGCTCCGGACTAGCGGGGGGCCAGCAGTTCTTC.